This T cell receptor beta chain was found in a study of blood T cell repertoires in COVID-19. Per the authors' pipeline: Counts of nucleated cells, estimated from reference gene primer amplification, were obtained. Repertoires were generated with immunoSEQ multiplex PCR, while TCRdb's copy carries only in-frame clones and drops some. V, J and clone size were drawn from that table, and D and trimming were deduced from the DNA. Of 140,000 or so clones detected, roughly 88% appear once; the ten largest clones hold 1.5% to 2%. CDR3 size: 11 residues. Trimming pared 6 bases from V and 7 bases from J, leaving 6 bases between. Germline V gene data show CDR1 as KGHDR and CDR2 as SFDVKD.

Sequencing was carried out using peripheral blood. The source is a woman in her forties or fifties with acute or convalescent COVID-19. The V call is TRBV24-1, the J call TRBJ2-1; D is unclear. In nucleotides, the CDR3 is TGTGCCACCAGTAGTAGTAATGAGCAGTTCTTC. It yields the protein CATSSSNEQFF.